The 21 T cell receptor beta chains presented below share a single source sample, sequenced in a study of control samples from healthy donors and cancer patients. Produced via immunoSEQ multiplex PCR; TCRdb's table is partial and in-frame only. The profile shows around 120,000 clones, roughly nine tenths of them singletons. Material for sequencing was blood. These receptors came from a woman between 18 and 30 years old in good health.

V and J are TRBV2 and TRBJ2-6; TRBD2 agrees at 13 bases. Germline V gene sequence: CDR1 SNHLY, CDR2 FYNNEI. The V and J ends lost 6 bases and 1 base, in that order; junction bases with no gene match: 6. CDR3 length: 18 amino acids. The CDR3: CASSRLAGGSSGANVLTF. In nucleotides, the CDR3 is TGTGCCAGCAGCAGACTAGCGGGAGGTTCTTCTGGGGCCAACGTCCTGACTTTC.

Comment on this clone: One end of the junction is discordant with germline, which a read error may explain. The chain employs TRBV27 and TRBJ2-7, with 12 nucleotides matching TRBD2. The CDR3 is made up of 17 amino acids. Germline-derived CDR1 and CDR2 are MNHEY and SMNVEV (reference sequence). CDR3 in DNA: TGTACCAGTTCGCCCTTCCCGACTAGCGGGGGCTCCTACGAGCAGTACTTC. Its protein is CTSSPFPTSGGSYEQYF.

This chain joins TRBV7-3 and TRBJ2-3; D might be TRBD1 or TRBD2, each matching 6 bases. V lost 4 bases and J 3 bases, leaving 23 bases between the germline ends. This CDR3 comprises 18 residues. Germline CDR1 is SGHTA and CDR2 is FQGTGA. CDR3 region: CASSSGAQLGGGTDTQYF. DNA of the CDR3: TGTGCCAGCAGCTCCGGTGCTCAATTGGGGGGCGGTACAGATACGCAGTATTTT.

This chain uses TRBV20-1 with TRBJ1-2; TRBD1 aligns across 9 bases. The trim removed 3 bases at V and 6 bases at J, leaving 5 bases unmatched. The CDR3 covers 13 residues. Germline V gene sequence: CDR1 DFQATT, CDR2 SNEGSKA (reference sequence). CDR3 protein: CSASSDRGNGYTF. CDR3 coding DNA: TGCAGTGCTAGTTCAGACAGGGGGAATGGCTACACCTTC.

This chain links TRBV5-4 with TRBJ2-3, with D maybe TRBD1 (6 bases). The CDR3 sequence is 12 residues long. Trimming took off 4 bases at V and 5 bases at J, with 8 bases between the two ends. CDR1 and CDR2 from the germline V gene are SGHNT and YYREEE (reference sequence). CDR3 nucleotide sequence: TGTGCCAGCAGCCCAGGGGTAGATACGCAGTATTTT. Translated: CASSPGVDTQYF.

This rearrangement joins TRBV5-1 to TRBJ2-5; unclear D gene. The CDR3 has 15 residues. Between the trimmed V and J ends, which lost 3 bases and 3 bases, there was a span of 15 bases. Per the germline V gene, CDR1 is SGHRS and CDR2 is YFSETQ. CDR3 DNA sequence: TGCGCCAGCAGCTCCCCACAAGTGCCAAAAGAGACCCAGTACTTC. Translated: CASSSPQVPKETQYF.

The V call is TRBV5-5, the J call TRBJ2-5; 10 nucleotides agree with TRBD2. The CDR3 sequence is 15 residues long. V was clipped by 4 bases and J by 2 bases; unmatched bases: 5. In germline, CDR1 is SGHKS, CDR2 YYEKEE (reference sequence). The CDR3 DNA reads as TGTGCCAGCAGCCTTAATAGCGGGAGGCAAGAGACCCAGTACTTC. Protein: CASSLNSGRQETQYF.

The rearrangement links TRBV20-1 to TRBJ1-2, with 7 bases identical to TRBD1. The V gene end was trimmed by 3 bases and the J gene end by 5 bases; junction bases not matched to a gene: 12. Germline lookup yields CDR1 DFQATT and CDR2 SNEGSKA (reference sequence). The CDR3 length is 15 residues. As DNA, the CDR3 is TGCAGTGCTAGTAAAGGGGGCGCGAGTAGGTATGGCTACACCTTC. It yields the protein CSASKGGASRYGYTF.

The V gene is TRBV12-5, the J gene TRBJ2-6, with D possibly being TRBD2 (5 bases). The CDR3 sequence is 19 residues long. V lost 6 bases and J lost 2, with 23 bases in between. The germline V gene encodes CDR1 LGHNT and CDR2 FRNRAP. In DNA form, the CDR3 reads TGTGCTAGTGGCCCTGGGAATTGGGAAGGACTCGCTGGGGCCAACGTCCTGACTTTC. Amino acids: CASGPGNWEGLAGANVLTF.

The chain uses TRBV7-2 and TRBJ2-7; 9 bases match TRBD2. This CDR3 contains 15 residues. J lost 4 bases, V lost 5 bases, and 9 bases had no gene match. Germline CDR1 and CDR2: SGHTA and FQGNSA. CDR3 sequence reads: CASSPRQTSGYEQYF. CDR3 DNA sequence: TGTGCCAGCAGCCCGAGACAGACTAGCGGTTACGAGCAGTACTTC.

The CDR3 DNA follows: TGTGCCAGCAGTGCAAATCACAGGGAGCAGTTCTTC. It specifies CASSANHREQFF. This rearrangement joins TRBV2 to TRBJ2-1; possible D gene TRBD1, 5 bases. This CDR3 contains 12 residues. In germline, CDR1 is SNHLY, CDR2 FYNNEI. Deletions cut 4 bases from V and 10 bases from J, with 11 bases between.

The chain links TRBV4-3 to TRBJ1-2; the D is unclear. V was pared by 1 base and J by 3 bases, with 12 bases between. The CDR3 runs 15 residues. Germline V lookup: CDR1 LGHNA, CDR2 YSLEER. The CDR3 DNA is TGCGCCAGCAGCCAAGTCGCAGGATTTGACTATGGCTACACCTTC. Translating it yields CASSQVAGFDYGYTF.

The gene calls are TRBV30 and TRBJ2-7, with D possibly matching TRBD1 (7 bases). CDR3 length equals 13 residues. Germline CDR1 reads GTSNPN; CDR2 reads SVGIG (reference sequence). Trimming took off 3 bases at V and 5 bases at J, with 14 bases between the two ends. CDR3 in DNA: TGTGCCTGGAGGCCTCCAGGGGGGCACGAGCAGTACTTC. As protein: CAWRPPGGHEQYF. Looking up the rest from reference TRBV30 and TRBJ2-7 gives the full variable domain: SQTIHQWPATLVQPVGSPLSLECTVEGTSNPNLYWYRQAAGRGLQLLFYSVGIGQISSEVPQNLSASRPQDRQFILSSKKLLLSDSGFYLCAWRPPGGHEQYFGPGTRLTVT.

For the CDR3, the DNA is TGCAGCGTTCTTGAATGGGGACAGGGGAGTAAGACTAACTATGGCTACACCTTC. Translated, it gives CSVLEWGQGSKTNYGYTF. This chain uses TRBV29-1 with TRBJ1-2; 10 nucleotides line up with TRBD1. CDR1 and CDR2 (germline): SQVTM, ANQGSEA. The V gene end was trimmed by 5 bases and the J gene end by 0 bases; junction bases not matched to a gene: 15. The CDR3 extends over 18 amino acids.

The J gene is TRBJ1-5, the V gene TRBV7-2; the D is unclear. CDR3 length: 15 amino acids. CDR1 and CDR2 (germline): SGHTA, FQGNSA. V lost 1 base, J lost 6 bases, and 13 bases lay in between. The CDR3 sequence is CASSLVTGSGQPQHF. For the CDR3, the DNA is TGTGCCAGCAGCTTAGTGACGGGGAGTGGTCAGCCCCAGCATTTT.

The rearrangement links TRBV10-1 to TRBJ2-5; 16 bases fit TRBD2. The CDR3 loop spans 19 amino acids. Per the germline V gene, CDR1 is WNHNN and CDR2 is SYGVQD (reference sequence). The V gene end was trimmed by 0 bases and the J gene end by 3 bases; junction bases not matched to a gene: 7. The DNA for the CDR3 is TGCGCCAGCAGTGAGTCAGGGACTAGCGGGAGGGCCCTAGAAGAGACCCAGTACTTC. This gives the protein CASSESGTSGRALEETQYF.

In this sample, this clone turned up a few times. This rearrangement joins TRBV7-2 to TRBJ2-7; D could derive from TRBD1 or TRBD2 (7 bases each). Trimming cost V 5 bases and J 3 bases, with 14 bases left between them. The CDR3 is made up of 14 amino acids. The germline CDR1 and CDR2 sequences are SGHTA and FQGNSA. The CDR3 loop reads CASSQAGGGYEQYF. The CDR3 region has the DNA TGTGCCAGCAGCCAAGCAGGGGGGGGCTACGAGCAGTACTTC. The full variable domain, rest sourced from reference TRBV7-2 and TRBJ2-7, is GAGVSQSPSNKVTEKGKDVELRCDPISGHTALYWYRQSLGQGLEFLIYFQGNSAPDKSGLPSDRFSAERTGGSVSTLTIQRTQQEDSAVYLCASSQAGGGYEQYFGPGTRLTVT.

This clone appeared once. The sample contains more than one DNA sequence encoding this CDR3. The CDR3, as DNA: TGTGCCAGCAGCGTAGGAGGGGGGGAGACCCAGTACTTC. As protein: CASSVGGGETQYF. The J gene is TRBJ2-5, the V gene TRBV9, with D perhaps matching TRBD1 or TRBD2 (6 bases each). The CDR3 is made up of 13 amino acids. Germline CDR1 is SGDLS and CDR2 is YYNGEE. The germline V and J ends were trimmed by 0 bases and 5 bases, with 8 bases remaining between them.

The CDR3 loop reads CASSELAAGANVLTF. The CDR3 region has the DNA TGTGCCAGCAGTGAATTGGCTGCTGGGGCCAACGTCCTGACTTTC. The V gene is TRBV2, the J gene TRBJ2-6; D not resolved. The CDR3 consists of 15 residues. CDR1 is SNHLY, CDR2 FYNNEI, per germline. Trimming took 2 bases from V and 2 from J, leaving 7 bases between them.

The V and J genes are TRBV6-2 or TRBV6-3 and TRBJ2-3, with D hard to call. V lost 2 bases and J 3 bases, leaving 15 bases between the germline ends. The CDR3 contains 16 residues. The germline gives CDR1 MNHEY, CDR2 SVGEGT. CDR3 in amino acids: CASSYPRTLGTDTQYF. The CDR3 region has the DNA TGTGCCAGCAGTTACCCTCGGACCCTGGGAACAGATACGCAGTATTTT.

As to this clone: Other DNA sequences from this sample encode an identical CDR3 as well. The chain recombines TRBV7-9 with TRBJ2-5; 7 bases are a match to TRBD1. This CDR3 region has 14 residues. The J segment lost 3 bases and the V segment lost 2 bases, leaving 3 bases of the junction unmatched. In germline, CDR1 is SEHNR, CDR2 FQNEAQ (reference sequence). CDR3 nucleotide sequence: TGTGCCAGCAGCTTAAGTACAGGGGAAGAGACCCAGTACTTC. It encodes CASSLSTGEETQYF.